This is a list of T cell receptor beta chains from one sample in a study of T cell responses to AZD1222 COVID-19 vaccine. Profiling relied on immunoSEQ multiplex PCR, and the TCRdb table lists in-frame clones only, not all of them. Counted here are roughly 120,000 clones, around 94% occurring once; the ten biggest clones make up about 3%. The sample was peripheral blood, taken on day 0 of AZD1222 vaccination. Every receptor here comes from an adult in good health. CDR3s include the opening cysteine and the closing phenylalanine or tryptophan. Only some rows state a clone size, as once, few, many or a class for expanded clones.

clone_size v_call cdr3_aa
- TRBV9 CASSFSTDTQYF
- TRBV12-3/TRBV12-4 CASSLASGETQYF
once TRBV12-3/TRBV12-4 CASSFGVSRYTF
- TRBV18 CASSSPPTIREAVDTEAFF
- TRBV7-9 CASSPYLDAYYGYTF
- TRBV6-2/TRBV6-3 CASSYSPGGQGGTYEQYF
few TRBV5-1 CASSPTSGTSGNKNIQYF
- TRBV9 CASSVGGGLETQYF
- TRBV3-1/TRBV3-2 CASSHRTSGYNEQFF
- TRBV15 CATSRDSSGSYEQYF
- TRBV30 CAWFPRVYTEAFF
- TRBV28 CASSPRRRQDTQYF
- TRBV25-1 CASSVQGSYNSPLHF
- TRBV30 CAWSVQGDQPQHF
- TRBV28 CASSLTAGSYSNQPQHF
once TRBV27 CASSLGQGQPQHF
- TRBV30 CAWSVVSSPLHF
- TRBV5-1 CASSLGGTFQEAQHF
- TRBV28 CASSPPRTGIGDTQYF
- TRBV30 CAWRYNAAAFF
- TRBV6-1 CASSEGQGYEKLFF
- TRBV2 CASSEAGPINPSNQPQHF
- TRBV7-2 CASSLELTPYEQYF
- TRBV10-2 CASSRRAGLYEQYF
- TRBV3-1/TRBV3-2 CASSDQGIGNTIYF
- TRBV27 CASSPFPSTDTQYF
- TRBV2 CATGGLSNQPQHF
- TRBV2 CASSEQGARQPQHF
- TRBV10-3 CAREGGGTRRMNTEAFF
- TRBV10-3 CAISPGTLLEQYF
- TRBV28 CASRLVGRGSGYTF
- TRBV27 CASGITYNEQFF
- TRBV27 CASSSFHSDESPYGYTF
- TRBV27 CASSSYRVASYNEQFF
once TRBV20-1 CAQRENTEAFF